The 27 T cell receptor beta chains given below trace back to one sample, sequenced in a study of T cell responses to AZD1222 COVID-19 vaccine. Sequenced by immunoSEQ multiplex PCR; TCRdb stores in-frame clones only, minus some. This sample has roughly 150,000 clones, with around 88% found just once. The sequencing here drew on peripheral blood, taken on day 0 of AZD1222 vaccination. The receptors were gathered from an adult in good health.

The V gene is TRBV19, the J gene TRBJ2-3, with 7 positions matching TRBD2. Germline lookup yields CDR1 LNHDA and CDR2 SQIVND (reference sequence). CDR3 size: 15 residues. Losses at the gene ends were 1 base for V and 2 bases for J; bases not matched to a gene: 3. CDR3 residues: CASSIGGSSTDTQYF. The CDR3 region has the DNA TGTGCCAGTAGTATAGGCGGGAGCTCCACAGATACGCAGTATTTT.

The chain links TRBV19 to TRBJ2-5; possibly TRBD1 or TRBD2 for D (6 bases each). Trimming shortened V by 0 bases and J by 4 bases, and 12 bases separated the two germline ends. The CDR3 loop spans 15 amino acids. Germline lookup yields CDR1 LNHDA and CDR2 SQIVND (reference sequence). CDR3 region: CASSIERGLAETQYF. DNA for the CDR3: TGTGCCAGTAGTATAGAACGGGGGCTGGCAGAGACCCAGTACTTC.

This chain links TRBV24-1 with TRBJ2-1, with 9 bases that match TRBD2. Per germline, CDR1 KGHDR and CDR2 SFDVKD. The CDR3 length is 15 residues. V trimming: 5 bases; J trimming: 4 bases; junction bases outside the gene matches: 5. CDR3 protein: CATSVGGRAYNEQFF. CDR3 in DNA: TGTGCCACCAGTGTAGGCGGGAGGGCTTACAATGAGCAGTTCTTC.

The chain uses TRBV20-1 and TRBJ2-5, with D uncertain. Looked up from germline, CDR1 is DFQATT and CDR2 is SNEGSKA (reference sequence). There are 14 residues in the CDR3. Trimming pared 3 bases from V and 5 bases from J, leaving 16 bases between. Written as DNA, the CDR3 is TGCAGTGCTAGTGAATTAGGGATCGGCGAGACCCAGTACTTC. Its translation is CSASELGIGETQYF.

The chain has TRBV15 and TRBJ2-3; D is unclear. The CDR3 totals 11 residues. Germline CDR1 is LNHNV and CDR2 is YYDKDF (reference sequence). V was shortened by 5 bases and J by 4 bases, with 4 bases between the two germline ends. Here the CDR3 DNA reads TGTGCCACCAGCGGAGCAGATACGCAGTATTTT. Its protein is CATSGADTQYF. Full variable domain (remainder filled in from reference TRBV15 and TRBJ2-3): DAMVIQNPRYQVTQFGKPVTLSCSQTLNHNVMYWYQQKSSQAPKLLFHYYDKDFNNEADTPDNFQSRRPNTSFCFLDIRSPGLGDTAMYLCATSGADTQYFGPGTRLTVL.

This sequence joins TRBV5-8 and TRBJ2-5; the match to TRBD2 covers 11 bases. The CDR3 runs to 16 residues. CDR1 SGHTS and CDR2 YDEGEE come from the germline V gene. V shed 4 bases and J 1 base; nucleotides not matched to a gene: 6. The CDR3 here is CASSPGLAGRQETQYF. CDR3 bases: TGTGCCAGCAGCCCAGGACTAGCGGGCCGCCAAGAGACCCAGTACTTC. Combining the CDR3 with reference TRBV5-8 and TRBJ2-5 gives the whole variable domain EAGVTQSPTHLIKTRGQQATLRCSPISGHTSVYWYQQALGLGLQFLLWYDEGEERNRGNFPPRFSGRQFPNYSSELNVNALELEDSALYLCASSPGLAGRQETQYFGPGTRLLVL.

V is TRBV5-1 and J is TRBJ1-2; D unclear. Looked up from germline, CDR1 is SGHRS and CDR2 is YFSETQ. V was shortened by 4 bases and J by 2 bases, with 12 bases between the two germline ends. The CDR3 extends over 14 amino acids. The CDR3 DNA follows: TGCGCCAGCAGCCTCATAGGAGGAAACTATGGCTACACCTTC. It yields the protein CASSLIGGNYGYTF.

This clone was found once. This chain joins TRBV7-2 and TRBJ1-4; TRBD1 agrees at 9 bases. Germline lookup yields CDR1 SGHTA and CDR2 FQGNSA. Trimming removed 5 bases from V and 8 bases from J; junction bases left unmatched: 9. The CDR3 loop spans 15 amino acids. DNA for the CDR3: TGTGCCAGCAGCGAGCCGGGACAGGGAAGAGAAAAACTGTTTTTT. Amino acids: CASSEPGQGREKLFF.

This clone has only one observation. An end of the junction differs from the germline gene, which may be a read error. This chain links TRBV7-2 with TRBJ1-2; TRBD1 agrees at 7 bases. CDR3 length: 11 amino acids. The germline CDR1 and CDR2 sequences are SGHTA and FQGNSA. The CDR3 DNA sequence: TGTGCCAGCAGCCCACAGGGACAGCTCCGCTTC. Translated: CASSPQGQLRF.

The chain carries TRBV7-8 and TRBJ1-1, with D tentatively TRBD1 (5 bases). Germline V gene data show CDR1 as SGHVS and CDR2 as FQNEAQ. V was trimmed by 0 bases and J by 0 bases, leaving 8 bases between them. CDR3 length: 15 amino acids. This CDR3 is CASSLALGVNTEAFF. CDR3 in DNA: TGTGCCAGCAGCTTAGCGTTGGGGGTGAACACTGAAGCTTTCTTT.

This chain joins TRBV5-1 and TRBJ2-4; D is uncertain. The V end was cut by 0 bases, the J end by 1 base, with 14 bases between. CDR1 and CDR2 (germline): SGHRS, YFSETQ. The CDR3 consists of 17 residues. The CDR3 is CASSLEVLMGAKNIQYF. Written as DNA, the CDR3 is TGCGCCAGCAGCTTGGAGGTCCTTATGGGCGCCAAAAACATTCAGTACTTC.

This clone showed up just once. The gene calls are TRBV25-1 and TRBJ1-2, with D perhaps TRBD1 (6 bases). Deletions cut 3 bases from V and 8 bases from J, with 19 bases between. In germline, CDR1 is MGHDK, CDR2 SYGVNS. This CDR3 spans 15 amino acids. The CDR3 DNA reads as TGTGCCAGCAGTGAGGGGCTTAGGGGGTTGGGCGGCTACACCTTC. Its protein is CASSEGLRGLGGYTF.

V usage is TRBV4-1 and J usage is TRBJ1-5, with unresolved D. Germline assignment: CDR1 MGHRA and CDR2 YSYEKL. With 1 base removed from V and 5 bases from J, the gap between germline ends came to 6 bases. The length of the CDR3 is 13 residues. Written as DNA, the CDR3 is TGCGCCAGCAGCCAAGGCGGGGATCAGCCCCAGCATTTT. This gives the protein CASSQGGDQPQHF.

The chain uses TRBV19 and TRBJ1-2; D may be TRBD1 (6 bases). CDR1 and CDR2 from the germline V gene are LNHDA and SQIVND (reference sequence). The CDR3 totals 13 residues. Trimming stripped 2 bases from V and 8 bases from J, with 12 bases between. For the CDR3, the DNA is TGTGCCAGTAGTATACCAATGACAGGCGGCTACACCTTC. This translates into CASSIPMTGGYTF.

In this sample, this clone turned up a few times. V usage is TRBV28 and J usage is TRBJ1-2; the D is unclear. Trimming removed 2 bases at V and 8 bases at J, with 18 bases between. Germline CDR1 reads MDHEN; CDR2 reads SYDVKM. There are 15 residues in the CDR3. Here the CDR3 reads CASSLIKRAPWGYTF. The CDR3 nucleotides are TGTGCCAGCAGTTTAATCAAAAGGGCTCCTTGGGGCTACACCTTC.

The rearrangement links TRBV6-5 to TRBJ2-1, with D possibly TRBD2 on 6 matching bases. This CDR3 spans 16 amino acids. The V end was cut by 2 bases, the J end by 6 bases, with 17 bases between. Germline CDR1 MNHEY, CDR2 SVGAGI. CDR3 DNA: TGTGCCAGCAGTTACAATGGCGGGGCTCCGGGCAATGAGCAGTTCTTC. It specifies CASSYNGGAPGNEQFF.

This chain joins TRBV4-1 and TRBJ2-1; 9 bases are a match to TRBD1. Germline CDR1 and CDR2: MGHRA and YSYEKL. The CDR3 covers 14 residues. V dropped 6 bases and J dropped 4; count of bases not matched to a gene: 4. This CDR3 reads CASRPGQGYNEQFF. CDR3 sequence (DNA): TGCGCCAGCAGACCGGGACAGGGTTACAATGAGCAGTTCTTC.

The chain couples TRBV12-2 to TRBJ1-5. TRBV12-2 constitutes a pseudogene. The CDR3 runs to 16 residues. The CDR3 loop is CASRLAKGGENQPQHF. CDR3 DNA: TGTGCAAGTCGCTTAGCGAAAGGGGGGGAAAATCAGCCCCAGCATTTT.

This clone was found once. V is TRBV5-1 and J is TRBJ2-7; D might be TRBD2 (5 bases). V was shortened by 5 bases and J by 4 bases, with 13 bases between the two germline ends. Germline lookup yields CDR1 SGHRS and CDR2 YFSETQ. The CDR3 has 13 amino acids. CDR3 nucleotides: TGCGCCAGCAGACGAGGGTTAGGGTACGAGCAGTACTTC. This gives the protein CASRRGLGYEQYF.

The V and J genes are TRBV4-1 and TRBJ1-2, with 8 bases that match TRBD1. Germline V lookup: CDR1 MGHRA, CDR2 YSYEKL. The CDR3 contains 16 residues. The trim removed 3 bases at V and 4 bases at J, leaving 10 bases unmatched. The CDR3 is CASSQATRGQAYGYTF. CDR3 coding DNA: TGCGCCAGCAGCCAGGCAACGCGGGGACAGGCCTATGGCTACACCTTC.

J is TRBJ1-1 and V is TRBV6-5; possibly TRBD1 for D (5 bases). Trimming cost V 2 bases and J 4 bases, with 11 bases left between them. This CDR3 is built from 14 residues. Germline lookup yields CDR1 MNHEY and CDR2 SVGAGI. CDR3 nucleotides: TGTGCCAGCAGTTACGGGCGGGGGACCACTGAAGCTTTCTTT. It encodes CASSYGRGTTEAFF.

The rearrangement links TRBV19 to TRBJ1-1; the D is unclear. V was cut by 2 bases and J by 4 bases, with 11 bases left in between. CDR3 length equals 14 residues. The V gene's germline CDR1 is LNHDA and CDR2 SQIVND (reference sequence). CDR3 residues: CASSIWGFSTEAFF. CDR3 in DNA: TGTGCCAGTAGTATATGGGGTTTTAGCACTGAAGCTTTCTTT.

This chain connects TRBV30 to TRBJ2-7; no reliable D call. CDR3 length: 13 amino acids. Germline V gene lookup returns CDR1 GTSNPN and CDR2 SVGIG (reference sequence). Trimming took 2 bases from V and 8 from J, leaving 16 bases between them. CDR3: CAWSITDLRKQYF. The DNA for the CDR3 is TGTGCCTGGAGTATCACTGACCTTAGGAAGCAGTACTTC.

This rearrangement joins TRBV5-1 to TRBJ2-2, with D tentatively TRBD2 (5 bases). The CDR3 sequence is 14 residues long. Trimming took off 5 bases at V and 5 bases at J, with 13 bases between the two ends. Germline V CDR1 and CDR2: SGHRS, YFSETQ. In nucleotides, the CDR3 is TGCGCCAGCAGGTCTACTAGTACGACCGGGGAGCTGTTTTTT. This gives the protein CASRSTSTTGELFF. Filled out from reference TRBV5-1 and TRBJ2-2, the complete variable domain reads KAGVTQTPRYLIKTRGQQVTLSCSPISGHRSVSWYQQTPGQGLQFLFEYFSETQRNKGNFPGRFSGRQFSNSRSEMNVSTLELGDSALYLCASRSTSTTGELFFGEGSRLTVL.

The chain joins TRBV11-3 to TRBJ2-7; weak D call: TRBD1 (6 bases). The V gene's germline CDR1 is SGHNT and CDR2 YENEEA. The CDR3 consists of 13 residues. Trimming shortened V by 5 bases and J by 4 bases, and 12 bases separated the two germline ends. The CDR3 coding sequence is TGTGCCAGCAGCGACAGGCCGGTGTACGAGCAGTACTTC. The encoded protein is CASSDRPVYEQYF.

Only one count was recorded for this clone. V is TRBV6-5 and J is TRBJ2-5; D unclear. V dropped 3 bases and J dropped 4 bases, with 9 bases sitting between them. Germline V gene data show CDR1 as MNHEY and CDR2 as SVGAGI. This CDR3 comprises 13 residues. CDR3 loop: CASSYGPRETQYF. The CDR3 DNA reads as TGTGCCAGCAGTTATGGGCCTAGAGAGACCCAGTACTTC.

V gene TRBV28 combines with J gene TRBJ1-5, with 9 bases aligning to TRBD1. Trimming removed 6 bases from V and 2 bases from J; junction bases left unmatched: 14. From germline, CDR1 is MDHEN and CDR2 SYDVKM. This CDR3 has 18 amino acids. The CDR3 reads CASSPERARTGGNQPQHF. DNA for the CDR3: TGTGCCAGCAGCCCCGAAAGAGCTCGGACAGGGGGCAATCAGCCCCAGCATTTT. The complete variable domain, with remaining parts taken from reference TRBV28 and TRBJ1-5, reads DVKVTQSSRYLVKRTGEKVFLECVQDMDHENMFWYRQDPGLGLRLIYFSYDVKMKEKGDIPEGYSVSREKKERFSLILESASTNQTSMYLCASSPERARTGGNQPQHFGDGTRLSIL.